The rows below give T cell receptor beta chains drawn from one sample of a study of blood T cell repertoires in COVID-19. Here immunoSEQ multiplex PCR was the method, and the copy in TCRdb shows in-frame clones only, minus some. Among around 370,000 clones listed, around 87% were seen once. Sequencing used peripheral blood. These receptor sequences come from a man younger than 35 with active or convalescent COVID-19. CDR3s include the opening cysteine and the closing phenylalanine or tryptophan. The order of the fields is CDR3 DNA, CDR3 protein, clone size, D gene, J gene, V gene. The D gene is left open where the match is weak. For some rows the clone size is stated as once, few or many, or as a class when expanded; others skip it.

CDR3 DNA: TGTGCCAGCAGATCGGGACAGGCGGGGAATCAGCCCCAGCATTTT
CDR3 protein: CASRSGQAGNQPQHF
clone size: NA
D gene: TRBD1
J gene: TRBJ1-5
V gene: TRBV7-2

CDR3 DNA: TGTGCCAGCAGCTTAGCGTCGGGTAATGAGCAGTTCTTC
CDR3 protein: CASSLASGNEQFF
clone size: NA
D gene: NA
J gene: TRBJ2-1
V gene: TRBV7-9

CDR3 DNA: TGTGCCAGCAGTTACAAGGGGCAGGGCGGTCAGCCCCAGCATTTT
CDR3 protein: CASSYKGQGGQPQHF
clone size: NA
D gene: NA
J gene: TRBJ1-5
V gene: TRBV6-6

CDR3 DNA: TGTGCCACCAGTGACTTGGACACGAATCAGCCCCAGCATTTT
CDR3 protein: CATSDLDTNQPQHF
clone size: NA
D gene: NA
J gene: TRBJ1-5
V gene: TRBV24-1

CDR3 DNA: TGTGCCAGCAGCAAGGGACAGGGGTTGAACACTGAAGCTTTCTTT
CDR3 protein: CASSKGQGLNTEAFF
clone size: NA
D gene: TRBD1
J gene: TRBJ1-1
V gene: TRBV4-2

CDR3 DNA: TGTGCCACCAGTGATTTGCATATAGGACAGGGGACTAGCGGTTCCTACAATGAGCAGTTCTTC
CDR3 protein: CATSDLHIGQGTSGSYNEQFF
clone size: NA
D gene: TRBD2
J gene: TRBJ2-1
V gene: TRBV24-1

CDR3 DNA: TGTGCCAGCTCACCACGACAGACAGATATGAACACTGAAGCTTTCTTT
CDR3 protein: CASSPRQTDMNTEAFF
clone size: NA
D gene: NA
J gene: TRBJ1-1
V gene: TRBV18

CDR3 DNA: TGTGCCAAGGAACTGGGCGGGAGCTCCTATAATTCACCCCTCCACTTT
CDR3 protein: CAKELGGSSYNSPLHF
clone size: NA
D gene: NA
J gene: TRBJ1-6
V gene: TRBV24-1

CDR3 DNA: TGTGCCAGCACGTCATCCAGGGGGCTCGGGGAGCAGTACTTC
CDR3 protein: CASTSSRGLGEQYF
clone size: NA
D gene: TRBD1
J gene: TRBJ2-7
V gene: TRBV2

CDR3 DNA: TGTGCCAGTAGTAGAGACCCGGGGGGGGACACTGAAGCTTTCTTT
CDR3 protein: CASSRDPGGDTEAFF
clone size: once
D gene: NA
J gene: TRBJ1-1
V gene: TRBV19

CDR3 DNA: TGTGCCAGCAGCCGCTGGCGGGGGGGCGCATCCCACGAGCAGTACTTC
CDR3 protein: CASSRWRGGASHEQYF
clone size: NA
D gene: NA
J gene: TRBJ2-7
V gene: TRBV21-1

CDR3 DNA: TGTGCCACCAGCAGAGATCGGTATGAGCAGTTCTTC
CDR3 protein: CATSRDRYEQFF
clone size: NA
D gene: NA
J gene: TRBJ2-1
V gene: TRBV15

CDR3 DNA: TGTGCCAGCAGCCCCGGACTAGCGGGGGGGCAACGAACGCAGTATTTT
CDR3 protein: CASSPGLAGGQRTQYF
clone size: once
D gene: TRBD2
J gene: TRBJ2-3
V gene: TRBV5-8

CDR3 DNA: TGTGCCAGTAGTCCAACAGGGGGTGGAGGCCATAATGAGCAGTTCTTC
CDR3 protein: CASSPTGGGGHNEQFF
clone size: NA
D gene: TRBD1
J gene: TRBJ2-1
V gene: TRBV19

CDR3 DNA: TGTGCCAGCTCACCCCGAGGCCGTTCCAATGGCTACACCTTC
CDR3 protein: CASSPRGRSNGYTF
clone size: NA
D gene: NA
J gene: TRBJ1-2
V gene: TRBV18

CDR3 DNA: TGTGCCTGGAGCCCGGAGGGGACAGGGGGGGTTCGGGAGTACTTC
CDR3 protein: CAWSPEGTGGVREYF
clone size: few
D gene: TRBD1
J gene: TRBJ2-7
V gene: TRBV30

CDR3 DNA: TGTGCCTTATCTCGGGCGCCCCCGGGGGATGAGCAGTTCTTC
CDR3 protein: CALSRAPPGDEQFF
clone size: NA
D gene: NA
J gene: TRBJ2-1
V gene: TRBV2

CDR3 DNA: TGTGCCACTACGGGCAGGGTGTACGCCGGGGAGCTGTTTTTT
CDR3 protein: CATTGRVYAGELFF
clone size: NA
D gene: NA
J gene: TRBJ2-2
V gene: TRBV19

CDR3 DNA: TGTGCCAGCAGCTTTCGGGACACCCCCTACGAGCAGTACTTC
CDR3 protein: CASSFRDTPYEQYF
clone size: NA
D gene: NA
J gene: TRBJ2-7
V gene: TRBV9

CDR3 DNA: TGTGCCAGCAGACTAGGGGGCCCTGGGGCCAACGTCCTGACTTTC
CDR3 protein: CASRLGGPGANVLTF
clone size: NA
D gene: TRBD1
J gene: TRBJ2-6
V gene: TRBV27

CDR3 DNA: TGTGCCAGCAGTTTAAGAGCGGGAGGCCTATACAATGAGCAGTTCTTC
CDR3 protein: CASSLRAGGLYNEQFF
clone size: NA
D gene: TRBD2
J gene: TRBJ2-1
V gene: TRBV27

CDR3 DNA: TGTGCCAGCAGTACAAGGCGGGGGAGCACAGATACGCAGTATTTT
CDR3 protein: CASSTRRGSTDTQYF
clone size: NA
D gene: TRBD2
J gene: TRBJ2-3
V gene: TRBV7-2

CDR3 DNA: TGTGCCACCAGCAGAGAAGCGGGGAAATCCTACAATGAGCAGTTCTTC
CDR3 protein: CATSREAGKSYNEQFF
clone size: NA
D gene: TRBD2
J gene: TRBJ2-1
V gene: TRBV15

CDR3 DNA: TGTGCCATCAGGAGGGGACAGGGGGCTGGAAATGAGCAGTTCTTC
CDR3 protein: CAIRRGQGAGNEQFF
clone size: once
D gene: TRBD1
J gene: TRBJ2-1
V gene: TRBV10-3

CDR3 DNA: TGTGCCAGCAGTTACTCCCAGGGGGCGAGTGAGCAGTTCTTC
CDR3 protein: CASSYSQGASEQFF
clone size: NA
D gene: TRBD1
J gene: TRBJ2-1
V gene: TRBV6-5

CDR3 DNA: TGTGCCAGTAGTATGAACAGGGGCGCGACTGGGGCCAACGTGCTGACTTTC
CDR3 protein: CASSMNRGATGANVLTF
clone size: NA
D gene: TRBD1
J gene: TRBJ2-6
V gene: TRBV19

CDR3 DNA: TGTGCCAGCAGGTGGGGGACAGGGGCCGCTGAGCAGTTCTTC
CDR3 protein: CASRWGTGAAEQFF
clone size: NA
D gene: TRBD1
J gene: TRBJ2-1
V gene: TRBV28

CDR3 DNA: TGTGCCAGCAGTCAACAGGGCGCCCCTGGAAACACCATATATTTT
CDR3 protein: CASSQQGAPGNTIYF
clone size: NA
D gene: NA
J gene: TRBJ1-3
V gene: TRBV28

CDR3 DNA: TGTGCCACCAGCAGAGGAAACATTTATAATTCACCCCTCCACTTT
CDR3 protein: CATSRGNIYNSPLHF
clone size: NA
D gene: NA
J gene: TRBJ1-6
V gene: TRBV15

CDR3 DNA: TGTGCCAGCAGCTTAGATCCGCAAGAGACCCAGTACTTC
CDR3 protein: CASSLDPQETQYF
clone size: NA
D gene: NA
J gene: TRBJ2-5
V gene: TRBV11-2

CDR3 DNA: TGTGCCAGCAGTTACTCGAGAGGGGGAGCTGGGGCCAACGTCCTGACTTTC
CDR3 protein: CASSYSRGGAGANVLTF
clone size: once
D gene: NA
J gene: TRBJ2-6
V gene: TRBV6-2/TRBV6-3

CDR3 DNA: TGTGCCGCCATCGGACAGAGCAATCAGCCCCAGCATTTT
CDR3 protein: CAAIGQSNQPQHF
clone size: NA
D gene: NA
J gene: TRBJ1-5
V gene: TRBV2

CDR3 DNA: TGTGCCAGCGAGAAGACCGGGAACTCTGGAAACACCATATATTTT
CDR3 protein: CASEKTGNSGNTIYF
clone size: NA
D gene: NA
J gene: TRBJ1-3
V gene: TRBV28

CDR3 DNA: TGCGCCAGCAGCCTAACAACGGGAGCAACTAATGAAAAACTGTTTTTT
CDR3 protein: CASSLTTGATNEKLFF
clone size: NA
D gene: NA
J gene: TRBJ1-4
V gene: TRBV5-1

CDR3 DNA: TGCAGCGCGGGCAGGGCGGACAACTCCTACGAGCAGTACTTC
CDR3 protein: CSAGRADNSYEQYF
clone size: NA
D gene: NA
J gene: TRBJ2-7
V gene: TRBV29-1

CDR3 DNA: TGTGCCATCAGCCGGGGACAGACAATGAACACTGAAGCTTTCTTT
CDR3 protein: CAISRGQTMNTEAFF
clone size: once
D gene: TRBD1
J gene: TRBJ1-1
V gene: TRBV10-3

CDR3 DNA: TGTGCCAGCAGTAGCGGGGGAGTGAATGAGCAGTTCTTC
CDR3 protein: CASSSGGVNEQFF
clone size: NA
D gene: NA
J gene: TRBJ2-1
V gene: TRBV21-1

CDR3 DNA: TGTGCCAGCTCCCGGGGGGGGGCAGGTGAAAAACTGTTTTTT
CDR3 protein: CASSRGGAGEKLFF
clone size: many
D gene: NA
J gene: TRBJ1-4
V gene: TRBV18